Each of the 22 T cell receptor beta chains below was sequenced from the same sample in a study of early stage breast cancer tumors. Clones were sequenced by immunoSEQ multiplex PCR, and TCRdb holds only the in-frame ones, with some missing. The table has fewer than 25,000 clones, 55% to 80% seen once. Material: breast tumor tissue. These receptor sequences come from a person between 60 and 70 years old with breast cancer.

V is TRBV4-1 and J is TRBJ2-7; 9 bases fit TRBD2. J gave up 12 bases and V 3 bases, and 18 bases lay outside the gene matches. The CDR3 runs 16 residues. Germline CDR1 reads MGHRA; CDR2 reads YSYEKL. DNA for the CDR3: TGCGCCAGCAGCCACGAGTCACTAGCGGGCGCAGCGTACTCGTACTTC. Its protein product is CASSHESLAGAAYSYF.

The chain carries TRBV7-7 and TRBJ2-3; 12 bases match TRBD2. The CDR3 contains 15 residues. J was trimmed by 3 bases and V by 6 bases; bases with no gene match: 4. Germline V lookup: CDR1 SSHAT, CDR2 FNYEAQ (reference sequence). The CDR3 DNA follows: TGTGCCAGCAGTCCTAGCGGGAGGGGGACAGATACGCAGTATTTT. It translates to CASSPSGRGTDTQYF.

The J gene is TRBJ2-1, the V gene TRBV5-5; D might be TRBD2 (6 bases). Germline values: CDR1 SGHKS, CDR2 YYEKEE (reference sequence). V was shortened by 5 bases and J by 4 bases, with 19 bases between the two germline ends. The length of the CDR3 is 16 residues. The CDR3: CASRKGPTRGYNEQFF. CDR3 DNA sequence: TGTGCCAGCAGAAAAGGGCCTACACGGGGGTACAATGAGCAGTTCTTC. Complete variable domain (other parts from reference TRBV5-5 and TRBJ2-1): DAGVTQSPTHLIKTRGQQVTLRCSPISGHKSVSWYQQVLGQGPQFIFQYYEKEERGRGNFPDRFSARQFPNYSSELNVNALLLGDSALYLCASRKGPTRGYNEQFFGPGTRLTVL.

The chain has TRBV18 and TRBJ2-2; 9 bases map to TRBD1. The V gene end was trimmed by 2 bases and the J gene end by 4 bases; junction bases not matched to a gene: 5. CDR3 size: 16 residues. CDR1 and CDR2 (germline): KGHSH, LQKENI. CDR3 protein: CASSPTGGSGTGELFF. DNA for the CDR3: TGTGCCAGCTCACCAACAGGGGGCAGTGGCACCGGGGAGCTGTTTTTT.

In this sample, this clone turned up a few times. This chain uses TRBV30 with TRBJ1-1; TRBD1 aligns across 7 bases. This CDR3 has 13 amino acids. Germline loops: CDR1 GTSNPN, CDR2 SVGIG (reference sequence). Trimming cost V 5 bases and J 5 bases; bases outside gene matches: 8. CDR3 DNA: TGTGCCTGGGGCAAGATACAGGGGACTGAAGCTTTCTTT. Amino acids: CAWGKIQGTEAFF.

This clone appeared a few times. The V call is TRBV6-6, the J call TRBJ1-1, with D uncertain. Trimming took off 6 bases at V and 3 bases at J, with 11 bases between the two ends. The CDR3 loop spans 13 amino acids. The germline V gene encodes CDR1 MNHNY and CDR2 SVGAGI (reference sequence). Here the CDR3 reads CASSLTVHTEAFF. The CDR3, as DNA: TGTGCCAGCAGCCTAACAGTGCACACTGAAGCTTTCTTT.

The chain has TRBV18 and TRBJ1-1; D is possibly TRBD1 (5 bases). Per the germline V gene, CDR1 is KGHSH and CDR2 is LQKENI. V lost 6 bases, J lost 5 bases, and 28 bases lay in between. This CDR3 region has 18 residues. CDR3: CASSPVDQGRGGGTEAFF. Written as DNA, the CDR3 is TGTGCCAGCTCCCCTGTCGACCAGGGTCGCGGTGGGGGGACTGAAGCTTTCTTT.

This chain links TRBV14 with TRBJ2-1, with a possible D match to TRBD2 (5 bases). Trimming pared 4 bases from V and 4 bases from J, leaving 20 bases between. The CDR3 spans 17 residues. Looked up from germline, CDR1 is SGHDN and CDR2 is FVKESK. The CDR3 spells CASSLQVGRRGYNEQFF. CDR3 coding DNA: TGTGCCAGCAGCCTCCAAGTAGGACGACGGGGATACAATGAGCAGTTCTTC.

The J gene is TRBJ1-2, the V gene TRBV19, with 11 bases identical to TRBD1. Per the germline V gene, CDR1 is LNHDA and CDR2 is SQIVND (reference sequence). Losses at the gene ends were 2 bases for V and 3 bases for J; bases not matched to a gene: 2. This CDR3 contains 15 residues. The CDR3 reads CASSILGQGDYGYTF. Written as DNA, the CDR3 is TGTGCCAGTAGTATATTGGGACAGGGGGACTATGGCTACACCTTC.

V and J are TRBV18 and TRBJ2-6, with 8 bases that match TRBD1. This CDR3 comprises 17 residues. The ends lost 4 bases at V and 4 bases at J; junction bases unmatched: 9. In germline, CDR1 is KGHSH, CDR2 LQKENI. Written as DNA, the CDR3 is TGTGCCAGCTCACAGATCCAGGGGGCCTCCGGGGCCAACGTCCTGACTTTC. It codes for CASSQIQGASGANVLTF.

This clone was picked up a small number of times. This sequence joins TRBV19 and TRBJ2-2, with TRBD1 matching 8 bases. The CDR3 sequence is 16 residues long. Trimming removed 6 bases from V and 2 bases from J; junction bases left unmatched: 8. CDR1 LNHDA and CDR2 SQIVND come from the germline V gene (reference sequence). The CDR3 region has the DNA TGTGCCAGTAGGACAGGGCAGGGGGCAAACACCGGGGAGCTGTTTTTT. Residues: CASRTGQGANTGELFF.

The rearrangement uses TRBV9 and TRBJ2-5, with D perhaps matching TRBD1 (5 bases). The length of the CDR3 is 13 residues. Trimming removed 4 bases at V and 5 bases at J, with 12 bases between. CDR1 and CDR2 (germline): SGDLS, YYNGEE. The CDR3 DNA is TGTGCCAGCAGCAAACAGGCTTTGGAGACCCAGTACTTC. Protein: CASSKQALETQYF.

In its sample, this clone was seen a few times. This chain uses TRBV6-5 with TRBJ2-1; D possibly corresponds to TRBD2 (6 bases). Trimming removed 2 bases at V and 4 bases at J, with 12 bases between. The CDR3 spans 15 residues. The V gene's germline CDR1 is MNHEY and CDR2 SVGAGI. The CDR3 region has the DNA TGTGCCAGCAGTTACCGGGTGGAGGGATACAATGAGCAGTTCTTC. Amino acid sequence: CASSYRVEGYNEQFF.

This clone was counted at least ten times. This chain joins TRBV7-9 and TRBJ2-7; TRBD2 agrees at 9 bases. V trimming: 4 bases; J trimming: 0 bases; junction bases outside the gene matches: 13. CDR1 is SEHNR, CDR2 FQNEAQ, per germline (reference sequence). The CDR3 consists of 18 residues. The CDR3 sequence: CASSSSGASGRYSYEQYF. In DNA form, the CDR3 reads TGTGCCAGCAGCTCGAGTGGGGCAAGCGGGAGGTACTCCTACGAGCAGTACTTC.

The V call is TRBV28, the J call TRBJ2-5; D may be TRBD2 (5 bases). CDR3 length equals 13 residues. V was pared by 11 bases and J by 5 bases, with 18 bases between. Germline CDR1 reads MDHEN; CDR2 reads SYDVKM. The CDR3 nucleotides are TGTGCCGGAGGTAACCCTTCTGCGGAGACCCAGTACTTC. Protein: CAGGNPSAETQYF.

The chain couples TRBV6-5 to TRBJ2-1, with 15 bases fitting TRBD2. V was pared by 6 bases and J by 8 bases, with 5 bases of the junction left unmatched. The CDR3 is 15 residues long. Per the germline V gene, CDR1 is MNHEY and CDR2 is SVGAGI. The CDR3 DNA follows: TGTGCCAGCAGCGGACTAGCGGGAGGGCTATATGAGCAGTTCTTC. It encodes CASSGLAGGLYEQFF.

The CDR3 reads CASSFSSGANEQFF. CDR3 in DNA: TGTGCCAGCAGCTTCTCATCTGGGGCAAATGAGCAGTTCTTC. V and J are TRBV7-2 and TRBJ2-1, with D perhaps matching TRBD1 (5 bases). Trimming pared 3 bases from V and 7 bases from J, leaving 13 bases between. CDR1 is SGHTA and CDR2 is FQGNSA in the germline V gene. This CDR3 spans 14 amino acids.

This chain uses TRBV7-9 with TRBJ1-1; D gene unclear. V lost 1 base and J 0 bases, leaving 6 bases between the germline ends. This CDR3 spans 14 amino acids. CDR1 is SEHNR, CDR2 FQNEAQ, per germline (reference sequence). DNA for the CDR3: TGTGCCAGCAGCTTAGGACAACTGAACACTGAAGCTTTCTTT. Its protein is CASSLGQLNTEAFF. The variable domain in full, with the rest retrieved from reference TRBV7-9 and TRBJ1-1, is DTGVSQNPRHKITKRGQNVTFRCDPISEHNRLYWYRQTLGQGPEFLTYFQNEAQLEKSRLLSDRFSAERPKGSFSTLEIQRTEQGDSAMYLCASSLGQLNTEAFFGQGTRLTVV.

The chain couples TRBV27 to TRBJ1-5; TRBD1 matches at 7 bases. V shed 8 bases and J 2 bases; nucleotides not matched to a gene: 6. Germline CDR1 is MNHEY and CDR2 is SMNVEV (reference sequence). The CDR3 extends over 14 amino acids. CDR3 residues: CASARTGGNQPQHF. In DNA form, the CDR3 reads TGTGCCAGCGCCCGGACAGGCGGCAATCAGCCCCAGCATTTT.

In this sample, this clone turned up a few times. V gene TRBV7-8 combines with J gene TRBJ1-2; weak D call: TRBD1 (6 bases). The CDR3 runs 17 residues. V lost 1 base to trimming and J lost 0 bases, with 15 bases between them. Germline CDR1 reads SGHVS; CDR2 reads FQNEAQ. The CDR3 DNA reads TGTGCCAGCAGCTTAGTAATTCGGGACACAACTAACTATGGCTACACCTTC. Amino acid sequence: CASSLVIRDTTNYGYTF.

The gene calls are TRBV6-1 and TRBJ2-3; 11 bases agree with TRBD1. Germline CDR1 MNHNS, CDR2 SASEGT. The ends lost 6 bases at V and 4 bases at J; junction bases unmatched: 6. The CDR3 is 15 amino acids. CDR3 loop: CASSLGQGAPDTQYF. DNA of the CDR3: TGTGCCAGCAGCCTAGGACAGGGGGCCCCAGATACGCAGTATTTT.

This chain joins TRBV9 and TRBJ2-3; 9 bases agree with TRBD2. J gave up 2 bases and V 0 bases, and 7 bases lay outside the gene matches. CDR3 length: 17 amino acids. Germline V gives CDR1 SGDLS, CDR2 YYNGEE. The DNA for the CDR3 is TGTGCCAGCAGCGTAGATTGGGCGGGAGGGGCCACAGATACGCAGTATTTT. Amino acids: CASSVDWAGGATDTQYF.